This TCR beta chain came from a study of T cell repertoires in cytomegalovirus infection. Study-wide context: CMV infection together with matching HLA type was indicated by public TCR beta signatures. General study points: Totalled public TCR beta family frequency picked out people who carried CMV plus the relevant HLA. In two of eight donors, the top clonotype was HLA-C-restricted CMV-specific.

TCRdb redid the calling of the reads with MiXCR, one entry per CDR3 protein. Altogether 450,000 to 550,000 distinct CDR3 sequences are present, roughly 43% being singletons, with the ten largest covering 43%. This clonotype is a singleton in its sample. The antigen remains undetermined. This CDR3 has 16 residues. With 6 bases removed from V and 5 bases from J, the gap between germline ends came to 19 bases. The chain couples TRBV7-1 to TRBJ2-2; the D gene is possibly TRBD2 (5 bases). TRBV7-1 is an ORF for which the function is uncertain. Sequences were derived from cultured PBMCs, sampled from culture after CMV antigen stimulation. This TCR came from a human donor in good health (CMV status not recorded). Some clones in this sample may be carry-over from other donors' samples. CDR3: CASSSPAAGRTGELFF. The CDR3 DNA follows: TGTGCCAGCAGTTCGCCGGCGGCGGGTCGGACCGGGGAGCTGTTTTTT.